This T cell receptor (beta chain) comes out of a study of cytomegalovirus exposure and HLA in healthy donors. Whole-study context: Some 85 million unique TCRs from HLA-typed donors were held in an early data release.

A word on this clone: Its cognate antigen is unknown.

13 Jbeta primers and 60 Vbeta primers were used for the PCR. Assay used: immunoSEQ multiplex PCR; TCRdb lists only in-frame clones, some missing. The data show about 160,000 clones, around 80% seen once. General study points: Later on, an analysis showed TCR association rates differing by HLA locus, with DRB1 the most and HLA-C the fewest. Looking again later, the authors saw that most CMV-associated TCR beta chains seemed HLA-restricted.

V was clipped by 0 bases and J by 4 bases; unmatched bases: 4. The germline V gene encodes CDR1 GTSNPN and CDR2 SVGIG (reference sequence). This CDR3 region has 15 residues. The sequence was obtained from a man between 35 and 55 years old in good health and CMV-seronegative. Sequenced: PBMCs. The rearrangement uses TRBV30 and TRBJ1-5; 9 positions agree with TRBD1. CDR3 loop: CAWSVRQGVNQPQHF. The CDR3 DNA reads TGTGCCTGGAGTGTACGACAGGGGGTAAATCAGCCCCAGCATTTT.